Below, 28 T cell receptor beta chains from the same sample are listed, as sequenced in a study of blood T cell repertoires in COVID-19. The data were produced by immunoSEQ multiplex PCR, yet TCRdb's version contains in-frame clones alone and is incomplete. The sample gives 250,000 to 350,000 clones, roughly 90% of which show up once; approximately 11% is in the top ten. Input material: peripheral blood. Every receptor here comes from a woman aged 30 to 39 with COVID-19, enrolled during active disease.

The chain uses TRBV29-1 and TRBJ1-2; no definite D call. V was clipped by 3 bases and J by 8 bases, with 13 bases between them. Per the germline V gene, CDR1 is SQVTM and CDR2 is ANQGSEA. The CDR3 has 12 amino acids. The chain's CDR3 is CSVDFGFGGYTF. The CDR3 nucleotides read TGCAGCGTTGATTTTGGGTTCGGGGGCTACACCTTC.

The chain employs TRBV2 and TRBJ1-2; D unresolved. This CDR3 spans 14 amino acids. Per the germline V gene, CDR1 is SNHLY and CDR2 is FYNNEI. The V end lost 3 bases, the J end lost 7 bases, and 15 bases lay between the germline ends. The CDR3 DNA is TGTGCCAGCAGTGAGGGAGTGGCCGCGCCTGGCTACACCTTC. Residues: CASSEGVAAPGYTF.

This clone was seen just once. The rearrangement joins TRBV7-9 to TRBJ2-7, with 7 bases matching TRBD2. The CDR3 is 13 residues long. V was pared by 10 bases and J by 2 bases, with 8 bases of the junction left unmatched. Germline V lookup: CDR1 SEHNR, CDR2 FQNEAQ (reference sequence). CDR3 DNA sequence: TGTGCCACCGCGGGGAGGGGAGCCTACGAGCAGTACTTC. Translating gives CATAGRGAYEQYF.

The chain has TRBV18 and TRBJ1-6; the match to TRBD1 covers 10 bases. From germline, CDR1 is KGHSH and CDR2 LQKENI. The CDR3 is 17 amino acids. V lost 4 bases, J lost 6 bases, and 9 bases stayed unmatched. In nucleotides, the CDR3 is TGTGCCAGCTCACTTAAAGCGGGGACAGGGGCTAATTCACCCCTCCACTTT. Translating gives CASSLKAGTGANSPLHF.

The chain recombines TRBV5-4 with TRBJ1-4; D is unresolved. CDR1 is SGHNT and CDR2 is YYREEE in the germline V gene (reference sequence). The length of the CDR3 is 12 residues. V was pared by 2 bases and J by 5 bases, with 4 bases between. The CDR3 sequence is CASSFINEKLFF. As DNA, the CDR3 is TGTGCCAGCAGCTTTATAAATGAAAAACTGTTTTTT.

The chain employs TRBV5-1 and TRBJ2-1; 7 nucleotides agree with TRBD1. The V gene end was trimmed by 4 bases and the J gene end by 9 bases; junction bases not matched to a gene: 7. Germline V gene sequence: CDR1 SGHRS, CDR2 YFSETQ. This CDR3 contains 13 residues. CDR3 sequence reads: CASSPDRAAEQFF. The CDR3, as DNA: TGCGCCAGCAGCCCCGACAGGGCGGCTGAGCAGTTCTTC.

This clone was seen more than once but under ten times. This chain joins TRBV28 and TRBJ1-6; D gene ambiguous. The V end was cut by 3 bases, the J end by 7 bases, with 10 bases between. CDR1 is MDHEN and CDR2 is SYDVKM in the germline V gene. The CDR3 covers 14 residues. CDR3 amino acids: CASSFGSVNSPLHF. Here the CDR3 DNA reads TGTGCCAGCAGTTTTGGTAGCGTCAATTCACCCCTCCACTTT.

The rearrangement uses TRBV11-2 and TRBJ2-2; D may be TRBD2 (6 bases). The ends were cut back, 1 base at V and 7 bases at J, with 10 bases in the middle. The CDR3 has 14 residues. Per germline, CDR1 SGHAT and CDR2 FQNNGV. This chain's CDR3 is CASSLALAIGELFF. In DNA, the CDR3 is TGTGCCAGCAGCTTAGCACTAGCTATCGGGGAGCTGTTTTTT.

The chain has TRBV6-2 or TRBV6-3 and TRBJ2-2, with 10 bases that match TRBD2. The CDR3 runs 18 residues. Germline assignment: CDR1 MNHEY and CDR2 SVGEGT. V was pared by 2 bases and J by 4 bases, with 10 bases of the junction left unmatched. The CDR3 bases are TGTGCCAGCAGTTACATCAGGCTTAGCGGGAGGAGCACCGGGGAGCTGTTTTTT. It is translated as CASSYIRLSGRSTGELFF.

Turning to this clone: At one end the junction does not follow the germline gene, possibly because of a read error. The chain employs TRBV5-1 and TRBJ1-5; a weak D match, TRBD1 (5 bases). This CDR3 region has 14 residues. Germline V CDR1 and CDR2: SGHRS, YFSETQ. CDR3 sequence (DNA): TGCGCCAACAGCTTAGGGGCTAGCAATCAGCCCCAGCATTTT. This codes for CANSLGASNQPQHF.

This chain joins TRBV7-6 and TRBJ1-1; 9 bases align to TRBD1. Germline values: CDR1 SGHVS, CDR2 FNYEAQ. The V gene end was trimmed by 1 base and the J gene end by 3 bases; junction bases not matched to a gene: 6. This CDR3 is 16 amino acids long. Here the CDR3 DNA reads TGTGCCAGCAGCTTAGTCCCGGGACAGGGATACACTGAAGCTTTCTTT. Translating it yields CASSLVPGQGYTEAFF.

This rearrangement joins TRBV2 to TRBJ2-7; TRBD2 matches 7 bases. The CDR3 runs to 14 residues. The trim removed 6 bases at V and 2 bases at J, leaving 7 bases unmatched. Germline CDR1 reads SNHLY; CDR2 reads FYNNEI. The CDR3 region is CASSPAGQTYEQYF. The DNA of the CDR3 is TGTGCCAGCAGCCCAGCGGGGCAAACCTACGAGCAGTACTTC.

The sample holds a few counts of this clone. V and J are TRBV9 and TRBJ2-1, with 9 nucleotides matching TRBD1. The ends lost 4 bases at V and 5 bases at J; junction bases unmatched: 4. The CDR3 has 14 amino acids. Germline loops: CDR1 SGDLS, CDR2 YYNGEE. CDR3 nucleotide sequence: TGTGCCAGCAGCCCCGGGACAGGGAACAATGAGCAGTTCTTC. Amino acid sequence: CASSPGTGNNEQFF.

The J gene is TRBJ2-7, the V gene TRBV6-5, with TRBD2 matching over 12 bases. J gave up 4 bases and V 6 bases, and 7 bases lay outside the gene matches. The CDR3 is 15 amino acids. Germline lookup yields CDR1 MNHEY and CDR2 SVGAGI. CDR3 region: CASRPLAGGLYEQYF. Here the CDR3 DNA reads TGTGCCAGCAGGCCACTAGCGGGAGGCCTTTACGAGCAGTACTTC.

The rearrangement joins TRBV3-1 (or the pseudogene TRBV3-2) to TRBJ2-7; TRBD1 is a possible D gene (6 bases). CDR3 length equals 12 residues. Trimming took 6 bases from V and 3 from J, leaving 9 bases between them. Per germline, CDR1 LGHDT and CDR2 YNNKEL (reference sequence). The CDR3 DNA reads as TGTGCCAGCAGGAGCAGGGGCTACGAGCAGTACTTC. Translating it yields CASRSRGYEQYF.

The rearrangement joins TRBV30 to TRBJ1-5, with 8 bases matching TRBD1. In germline, CDR1 is GTSNPN, CDR2 SVGIG (reference sequence). This CDR3 has 15 residues. Unmatched junction bases numbered 7, after V lost 0 bases and J lost 6 bases. CDR3 nucleotides: TGTGCCTGGAGTGTCCGCAGGGGGCTGCCTCAGCCCCAGCATTTT. This translates into CAWSVRRGLPQPQHF.

The J gene is TRBJ1-5, the V gene TRBV4-1, with unresolved D. Trimming stripped 1 base from V and 9 bases from J, with 16 bases between. Germline V CDR1 and CDR2: MGHRA, YSYEKL. CDR3 size: 15 residues. CDR3 sequence (DNA): TGCGCCAGCAGCCAAGTGGCAGCCCAGGATGGGCCCCAGCATTTT. This translates into CASSQVAAQDGPQHF.

The genes are TRBV7-9 and TRBJ1-1; 8 bases agree with TRBD1. Per the germline V gene, CDR1 is SEHNR and CDR2 is FQNEAQ (reference sequence). This CDR3 contains 13 residues. After removal of 5 bases from V and 6 bases from J, the junction contained 5 bases not matched to a gene. CDR3 DNA: TGTGCCAGCAGCCCTGACAGGGGCGCTGAAGCTTTCTTT. Protein: CASSPDRGAEAFF.

This chain connects TRBV7-9 to TRBJ2-1, with D possibly being TRBD2 (7 bases). There are 15 residues in the CDR3. Trimming cost V 2 bases and J 2 bases, with 10 bases left between them. Germline CDR1 and CDR2: SEHNR and FQNEAQ (reference sequence). The CDR3 region is CASSLRGGAYNEQFF. The CDR3 nucleotides are TGTGCCAGCAGCTTACGCGGGGGCGCCTACAATGAGCAGTTCTTC. The full variable domain, rest sourced from reference TRBV7-9 and TRBJ2-1, is DTGVSQNPRHKITKRGQNVTFRCDPISEHNRLYWYRQTLGQGPEFLTYFQNEAQLEKSRLLSDRFSAERPKGSFSTLEIQRTEQGDSAMYLCASSLRGGAYNEQFFGPGTRLTVL.

The rearrangement uses TRBV7-9 and TRBJ1-4, with 8 bases identical to TRBD1. Germline V CDR1 and CDR2: SEHNR, FQNEAQ (reference sequence). V gave up 5 bases and J gave up 8 bases; unmatched junction bases: 10. The CDR3 sequence is 15 residues long. The CDR3 DNA is TGTGCCAGCAGCCTACGGACAGGGTCGGGGGAAAAACTGTTTTTT. Its protein is CASSLRTGSGEKLFF.

This chain links TRBV3-1 (or the pseudogene TRBV3-2) with TRBJ2-7, with 10 bases fitting TRBD2. Per germline, CDR1 LGHDT and CDR2 YNNKEL (reference sequence). The junction had 2 bases not matched to a gene; V was cut back by 1 base and J by 2 bases. This CDR3 region has 15 residues. The CDR3 sequence is CASSQGSGRPYEQYF. The CDR3 DNA is TGTGCCAGCAGCCAAGGTAGCGGGAGGCCCTACGAGCAGTACTTC.

Regarding this clone: One junction end disagrees with the germline gene, perhaps due to a read error. The chain recombines TRBV5-1 with TRBJ1-1; tentative D call: TRBD1 (6 bases). Germline assignment: CDR1 SGHRS and CDR2 YFSETQ. This CDR3 has 15 residues. The CDR3, as DNA: TGCGCCAGCAGCTTGATTCCCCAGGGGTACACTGAAGCTCTCTTT. Translated, it gives CASSLIPQGYTEALF. Variable domain in full (rest from reference TRBV5-1 and TRBJ1-1): KAGVTQTPRYLIKTRGQQVTLSCSPISGHRSVSWYQQTPGQGLQFLFEYFSETQRNKGNFPGRFSGRQFSNSRSEMNVSTLELGDSALYLCASSLIPQGYTEALFGQGTRLTVV.

The V gene is TRBV28, the J gene TRBJ1-5, with D tentatively TRBD1 (6 bases). Germline V lookup: CDR1 MDHEN, CDR2 SYDVKM. This CDR3 has 15 residues. V dropped 1 base and J dropped 7 bases, with 14 bases sitting between them. In DNA, the CDR3 is TGTGCCAGCAGTTTATCCTCCAGGGGAAGCCAGCCCCAGCATTTT. This sequence encodes CASSLSSRGSQPQHF. Supplemented by reference TRBV28 and TRBJ1-5, the full variable domain reads DVKVTQSSRYLVKRTGEKVFLECVQDMDHENMFWYRQDPGLGLRLIYFSYDVKMKEKGDIPEGYSVSREKKERFSLILESASTNQTSMYLCASSLSSRGSQPQHFGDGTRLSIL.

This chain joins TRBV27 and TRBJ2-7; possible D gene TRBD2, 6 bases. The CDR3 totals 16 residues. The V gene lost 0 bases and the J gene lost 2 bases, with 14 bases spanning the gap. The germline V gene has CDR1 MNHEY and CDR2 SMNVEV (reference sequence). The CDR3 reads CASSLSRGAGTYEQYF. The CDR3 DNA follows: TGTGCCAGCAGTTTATCGCGGGGCGCGGGGACCTACGAGCAGTACTTC.

Concerning this clone itself: The junction departs from germline at one end; a sequencing error may be responsible. This rearrangement joins TRBV28 to TRBJ2-5; D uncertain. Looked up from germline, CDR1 is MDHEN and CDR2 is SYDVKM. The CDR3 covers 15 residues. The CDR3 sequence is CASSVWVTTGETQYF. CDR3 DNA sequence: TGTGCCAGCAGTGTATGGGTTACGACCGGGGAGACCCAGTACTTC.

The chain carries TRBV28 and TRBJ2-5; unclear D gene. Germline V lookup: CDR1 MDHEN, CDR2 SYDVKM. V was clipped by 1 base and J by 2 bases, with 2 bases between them. The CDR3 spans 12 residues. The CDR3 here is CASSLLQETQYF. CDR3 in DNA: TGTGCCAGCAGTTTATTACAAGAGACCCAGTACTTC.

This chain links TRBV27 with TRBJ2-3, with TRBD1 matching 12 bases. The germline V gene has CDR1 MNHEY and CDR2 SMNVEV (reference sequence). After removal of 5 bases from V and 4 bases from J, the junction contained 4 bases not matched to a gene. The CDR3 has 15 amino acids. DNA for the CDR3: TGTGCCAGCAGTAGGGACAGGGGGCTTGCAGATACGCAGTATTTT. Amino acids: CASSRDRGLADTQYF.

This rearrangement joins TRBV28 to TRBJ1-1; D gene uncertain. CDR3 length: 13 residues. Between the trimmed V and J ends, which lost 5 bases and 8 bases, there was a span of 15 bases. CDR1 MDHEN and CDR2 SYDVKM come from the germline V gene. The DNA for the CDR3 is TGTGCCAGCAGTCTTGCCCCAGGCAGAGAAGCTTTCTTT. Amino acids: CASSLAPGREAFF.